The 31 T cell receptor beta chains reported below all come from one sample, sequenced in a study of identical twins. TCRdb fed the 5' RACE reads into MiXCR, producing one record per CDR3 protein. The table has 1.5 million to 2 million distinct CDR3 sequences, around 29% seen once. The sample was cord blood. The source of these receptors is a newborn girl in good health.

This clonotype was seen a handful of times. The genes are TRBV5-1 and TRBJ1-4; TRBD1 aligns across 8 bases. Trimming cost V 0 bases and J 10 bases; bases outside gene matches: 8. Germline V gene data show CDR1 as SGHRS and CDR2 as YFSETQ. This CDR3 has 15 amino acids. In DNA form, the CDR3 reads TGCGCCAGCAGCTTGGGGGCATGGCAGGGGGCAAAACTGTTTTTT. Residues: CASSLGAWQGAKLFF.

This clonotype was detected a few times. J is TRBJ2-1 and V is TRBV5-1, with 7 bases that match TRBD2. The CDR3 consists of 15 residues. Trimming removed 3 bases from V and 8 bases from J; junction bases left unmatched: 11. CDR1 is SGHRS and CDR2 is YFSETQ in the germline V gene. Here the CDR3 reads CASSSGTINTDEQFF. In DNA form, the CDR3 reads TGCGCCAGCAGCTCCGGGACTATAAACACAGATGAGCAGTTCTTC.

This clonotype showed up just a few times. This CDR3 reads CASSLVNRHYEQYF. CDR3 nucleotide sequence: TGCGCCAGCAGCTTGGTAAACAGGCACTACGAGCAGTACTTC. The chain employs TRBV5-1 and TRBJ2-7; D possibly corresponds to TRBD1 (5 bases). V was clipped by 0 bases and J by 3 bases, with 10 bases between them. CDR1 and CDR2 (germline): SGHRS, YFSETQ. CDR3 length: 14 amino acids.

This clonotype occurred a few times. The chain carries TRBV5-5 and TRBJ2-7, with D perhaps TRBD2 (5 bases). The CDR3 spans 14 residues. CDR1 and CDR2 from the germline V gene are SGHKS and YYEKEE (reference sequence). Trimming took 5 bases from V and 3 from J, leaving 15 bases between them. CDR3 DNA sequence: TGTGCCAGCAGACGGACTGCGGCTAACTACGAGCAGTACTTC. Its protein is CASRRTAANYEQYF.

Regarding this clonotype: This may stem from a read error, because a much larger clone lies one nucleotide away. The rearrangement links TRBV12-3 or TRBV12-4 to TRBJ1-5; 7 nucleotides match TRBD1. The CDR3 covers 14 residues. The junction had 3 bases not matched to a gene; V was cut back by 4 bases and J by 3 bases. CDR3 sequence (DNA): TGTGCCAGCAGTTCACAGGGGAACAATCAGCCCCAGCATTTT. It yields the protein CASSSQGNNQPQHF.

V gene TRBV10-2 combines with J gene TRBJ1-1; 7 positions agree with TRBD1. The germline gives CDR1 WSHSY, CDR2 SAAADI. V lost 2 bases and J lost 4; bases outside the gene matches: 4. CDR3 size: 14 residues. The CDR3 here is CASSERGRSTEAFF. Written as DNA, the CDR3 is TGCGCCAGCAGTGAGAGGGGGCGAAGCACTGAAGCTTTCTTT.

This chain links TRBV5-1 with TRBJ1-1; D is perhaps TRBD1 (6 bases). The CDR3 is 14 residues long. Germline CDR1 and CDR2: SGHRS and YFSETQ. Trimming removed 4 bases from V and 6 bases from J, with 16 bases in between. CDR3 region: CASSTNRADSEAFF. In DNA form, the CDR3 reads TGCGCCAGCAGCACGAACAGGGCTGACTCTGAAGCTTTCTTT.

The V call is TRBV3-1, the J call TRBJ2-3, with 7 bases identical to TRBD1. The CDR3 is 15 residues long. Germline lookup yields CDR1 LGHDT and CDR2 YNNKEL (reference sequence). The ends lost 1 base at V and 6 bases at J; junction bases unmatched: 7. The CDR3 spells CASSQVPDRADTQYF. Written as DNA, the CDR3 is TGTGCCAGCAGCCAAGTCCCCGACAGGGCTGATACGCAGTATTTT.

This clonotype was recorded once. This chain connects TRBV7-8 to TRBJ2-1, with 12 bases fitting TRBD2. CDR1 and CDR2 from the germline V gene are SGHVS and FQNEAQ. The CDR3 consists of 16 residues. V lost 5 bases and J lost 8; bases outside the gene matches: 10. CDR3 nucleotides: TGTGCCAGCAGCCCCTCGCGGACTAGCGGGATCGATGAGCAGTTCTTC. Its translation is CASSPSRTSGIDEQFF.

This clonotype was recorded a few times. This chain uses TRBV5-8 with TRBJ2-4, with D tentatively TRBD1 or TRBD2 (6 bases each). V lost 4 bases, J lost 2 bases, and 16 bases lay in between. The CDR3 is 16 amino acids. Germline V gives CDR1 SGHTS, CDR2 YDEGEE. This CDR3 reads CASSPWEGGTKNIQYF. DNA of the CDR3: TGTGCCAGCAGCCCTTGGGAAGGGGGGACCAAAAACATTCAGTACTTC. The whole variable domain, remainder taken from reference TRBV5-8 and TRBJ2-4, is EAGVTQSPTHLIKTRGQQATLRCSPISGHTSVYWYQQALGLGLQFLLWYDEGEERNRGNFPPRFSGRQFPNYSSELNVNALELEDSALYLCASSPWEGGTKNIQYFGAGTRLSVL.

This clonotype was recorded a few times. The chain employs TRBV28 and TRBJ1-2, with 7 nucleotides matching TRBD1. Germline lookup yields CDR1 MDHEN and CDR2 SYDVKM. After removal of 5 bases from V and 3 bases from J, the junction contained 6 bases not matched to a gene. This CDR3 is built from 14 residues. CDR3 amino acids: CASSATDRDYGYTF. For the CDR3, the DNA is TGTGCCAGCAGTGCGACCGACAGGGACTATGGCTACACCTTC.

The V gene is TRBV10-3, the J gene TRBJ2-7, with D perhaps TRBD1 (6 bases). Germline V CDR1 and CDR2: ENHRY, SYGVKD. The germline V and J ends were trimmed by 4 bases and 2 bases, with 15 bases remaining between them. The CDR3 is 15 amino acids. CDR3 in DNA: TGTGCCATCAGTGGGGACACGGGACCAGCCTACGAGCAGTACTTC. Its protein product is CAISGDTGPAYEQYF.

CDR3: CASSVGTGLNTEAFF. The CDR3 DNA follows: TGTGCCAGCAGCGTAGGGACAGGGCTGAACACTGAAGCTTTCTTT. This chain connects TRBV9 to TRBJ1-1; 8 bases match TRBD1. The germline V gene encodes CDR1 SGDLS and CDR2 YYNGEE. Losses at the gene ends were 0 bases for V and 0 bases for J; bases not matched to a gene: 1. This CDR3 contains 15 residues. Filled out from reference TRBV9 and TRBJ1-1, the complete variable domain reads DSGVTQTPKHLITATGQRVTLRCSPRSGDLSVYWYQQSLDQGLQFLIQYYNGEERAKGNILERFSAQQFPDLHSELNLSSLELGDSALYFCASSVGTGLNTEAFFGQGTRLTVV.

The CDR3 DNA follows: TGTGCCAGCTTTTGGGGGACTGGACTGTATGGCTACACCTTC. This encodes CASFWGTGLYGYTF. This rearrangement joins TRBV28 to TRBJ1-2, with a possible D match to TRBD1 (5 bases). CDR1 and CDR2 (germline): MDHEN, SYDVKM. V gave up 8 bases and J gave up 5 bases, with 18 bases separating them. This CDR3 is 14 amino acids long.

The chain carries TRBV10-3 and TRBJ2-5, with 8 bases lining up with TRBD1. Germline assignment: CDR1 ENHRY and CDR2 SYGVKD. With 3 bases clipped from V and 11 bases from J, the junction kept 11 bases outside the gene matches. The CDR3 extends over 14 amino acids. This chain's CDR3 is CAISDGQGGNEQYF. The CDR3 DNA reads as TGTGCCATCAGTGATGGACAGGGAGGTAATGAGCAGTACTTC.

This clonotype was picked up a small number of times. The chain links TRBV4-2 to TRBJ2-1; 14 nucleotides match TRBD2. The CDR3 contains 16 residues. The germline V gene has CDR1 LGHNA and CDR2 YNFKEQ. J lost 7 bases, V lost 2 bases, and 4 bases had no gene match. CDR3 in amino acids: CASSQSTSGGGNEQFF. DNA for the CDR3: TGTGCCAGCAGCCAATCGACTAGCGGGGGGGGTAATGAGCAGTTCTTC.

V is TRBV20-1 and J is TRBJ2-6; TRBD1 matches 9 bases. The ends lost 4 bases at V and 0 bases at J; junction bases unmatched: 7. This CDR3 has 17 residues. Per the germline V gene, CDR1 is DFQATT and CDR2 is SNEGSKA (reference sequence). The CDR3 sequence is CSATPRDRDSGANVLTF. The CDR3 coding sequence is TGCAGTGCTACACCGCGGGACAGGGACTCTGGGGCCAACGTCCTGACTTTC.

This clonotype was seen many times. The chain has TRBV10-3 and TRBJ1-6; D is perhaps TRBD1 (5 bases). The CDR3 is 15 residues long. The germline gives CDR1 ENHRY, CDR2 SYGVKD. Trimming stripped 6 bases from V and 0 bases from J, with 9 bases between. The CDR3 coding sequence is TGTGCCATCAGCGGGACGAGCTCCTATAATTCACCCCTCCACTTT. The encoded protein is CAISGTSSYNSPLHF.

The J gene is TRBJ1-5, the V gene TRBV20-1; 9 bases are a match to TRBD1. The germline V gene encodes CDR1 DFQATT and CDR2 SNEGSKA (reference sequence). The CDR3 covers 17 residues. V shed 5 bases and J 0 bases; nucleotides not matched to a gene: 11. This chain's CDR3 is CSAQPRDREHSNQPQHF. CDR3 DNA sequence: TGCAGTGCTCAGCCTCGGGACAGGGAACATAGCAATCAGCCCCAGCATTTT.

V usage is TRBV3-1 and J usage is TRBJ2-3, with D hard to call. Trimming shortened V by 2 bases and J by 1 base, and 13 bases separated the two germline ends. Germline V lookup: CDR1 LGHDT, CDR2 YNNKEL (reference sequence). There are 16 residues in the CDR3. The CDR3 sequence is CASSQPREPGTDTQYF. The CDR3 DNA reads TGTGCCAGCAGCCAACCTAGAGAACCGGGCACAGATACGCAGTATTTT.

This clonotype was recorded a few times. The chain joins TRBV25-1 to TRBJ2-1; unclear D gene. This CDR3 has 12 residues. Germline loops: CDR1 MGHDK, CDR2 SYGVNS. The CDR3 spells CATGPPKTEQFF. The CDR3 DNA reads TGTGCTACCGGGCCCCCGAAGACTGAGCAGTTCTTC.

This clonotype has more than one count but fewer than ten. The chain is built from TRBV29-1 and TRBJ2-7; TRBD2 agrees at 7 bases. Germline trimming cut 5 bases from V and 2 bases from J; bases unmatched to any gene: 9. This CDR3 contains 14 residues. Germline V lookup: CDR1 SQVTM, CDR2 ANQGSEA. CDR3 coding DNA: TGCAGCGTTTGCCTAGCGGCCCCCCCCTACGAGCAGTACTTC. It specifies CSVCLAAPPYEQYF.

This sequence joins TRBV20-1 and TRBJ2-3; 10 positions agree with TRBD2. The CDR3 spans 16 residues. Germline V lookup: CDR1 DFQATT, CDR2 SNEGSKA (reference sequence). J lost 2 bases, V lost 6 bases, and 11 bases had no gene match. CDR3 in DNA: TGCAGTGCCGCCAACCCTAGCGGGGGATACACAGATACGCAGTATTTT. Translation gives CSAANPSGGYTDTQYF.

This clonotype was seen more than once but under ten times. V is TRBV18 and J is TRBJ1-2; D might be TRBD1 (6 bases). This CDR3 is built from 13 residues. V lost 5 bases and J 6 bases, leaving 13 bases between the germline ends. Germline CDR1 reads KGHSH; CDR2 reads LQKENI. The CDR3 region is CASSSRTVDGYTF. CDR3 bases: TGTGCCAGCTCATCTCGGACAGTTGATGGCTACACCTTC.

Notes on this clonotype: A read error is possible here, since a much larger clone lies one base away. This chain joins TRBV5-1 and TRBJ2-3; TRBD2 might be the D (5 bases). Trimming stripped 3 bases from V and 1 base from J, with 15 bases between. Looked up from germline, CDR1 is SGHRS and CDR2 is YFSETQ. The CDR3 totals 16 residues. The CDR3 region has the DNA TGCGCCAGCAGCTCGGTTCCGGGAACTGGCACAGATACGCAGTATTTT. Protein: CASSSVPGTGTDTQYF.

The chain recombines TRBV16 with TRBJ2-2, with D unclear. V lost 4 bases and J lost 1, with 10 bases in between. The CDR3 has 15 amino acids. The germline CDR1 and CDR2 sequences are KGHSY and FQNENV. This CDR3 reads CASSPLALNTGELFF. CDR3 DNA sequence: TGTGCCAGCAGCCCCCTCGCACTGAACACCGGGGAGCTGTTTTTT. Drawing the rest from reference TRBV16 and TRBJ2-2, the complete variable domain is GEEVAQTPKHLVRGEGQKAKLYCAPIKGHSYVFWYQQVLKNEFKFLISFQNENVFDETGMPKERFSAKCLPNSPCSLEIQATKLEDSAVYFCASSPLALNTGELFFGEGSRLTVL.

The chain recombines TRBV20-1 with TRBJ1-4; TRBD1 matches at 11 bases. The CDR3 length is 14 residues. Germline-derived CDR1 and CDR2 are DFQATT and SNEGSKA (reference sequence). The junction had 4 bases not matched to a gene; V was cut back by 3 bases and J by 7 bases. CDR3 region: CSARRTGGTEKLFF. CDR3 DNA sequence: TGCAGTGCTAGGAGGACAGGGGGCACTGAAAAACTGTTTTTT.

This chain connects TRBV7-2 to TRBJ1-4, with 7 bases identical to TRBD1. Per germline, CDR1 SGHTA and CDR2 FQGNSA. The CDR3 consists of 16 residues. J gave up 5 bases and V 4 bases, and 10 bases lay outside the gene matches. CDR3 bases: TGTGCCAGCAGCTACAAACCGGGACAGAAAAATGAAAAACTGTTTTTT. It yields the protein CASSYKPGQKNEKLFF.

This clonotype was picked up one time. The V and J genes are TRBV5-1 and TRBJ2-1; 8 bases match TRBD1. Germline V gene lookup returns CDR1 SGHRS and CDR2 YFSETQ. The V segment lost 7 bases and the J segment 3 bases; nucleotides outside the gene matches: 6. The CDR3 sequence is 14 residues long. The DNA for the CDR3 is TGCGCCAGCGGCGCAGGGGGCCTCTACAATGAGCAGTTCTTC. It codes for CASGAGGLYNEQFF.

This clonotype has a handful of counts. This sequence joins TRBV20-1 and TRBJ2-7; D possibly corresponds to TRBD2 (5 bases). The ends were cut back, 6 bases at V and 0 bases at J, with 9 bases in the middle. Germline assignment: CDR1 DFQATT and CDR2 SNEGSKA (reference sequence). The CDR3 runs 12 residues. CDR3 sequence: CSAVRGSYEQYF. As DNA, the CDR3 is TGCAGTGCCGTCCGGGGCTCCTACGAGCAGTACTTC.

Only a few counts were recorded for this clonotype. The chain recombines TRBV5-1 with TRBJ2-3, with D perhaps TRBD1 or TRBD2 (5 bases each). V was cut by 6 bases and J by 0 bases, with 8 bases left in between. CDR3 size: 13 residues. Per germline, CDR1 SGHRS and CDR2 YFSETQ. The CDR3 nucleotides are TGCGCCAGCATGGGGACGAGCACAGATACGCAGTATTTT. It codes for CASMGTSTDTQYF.